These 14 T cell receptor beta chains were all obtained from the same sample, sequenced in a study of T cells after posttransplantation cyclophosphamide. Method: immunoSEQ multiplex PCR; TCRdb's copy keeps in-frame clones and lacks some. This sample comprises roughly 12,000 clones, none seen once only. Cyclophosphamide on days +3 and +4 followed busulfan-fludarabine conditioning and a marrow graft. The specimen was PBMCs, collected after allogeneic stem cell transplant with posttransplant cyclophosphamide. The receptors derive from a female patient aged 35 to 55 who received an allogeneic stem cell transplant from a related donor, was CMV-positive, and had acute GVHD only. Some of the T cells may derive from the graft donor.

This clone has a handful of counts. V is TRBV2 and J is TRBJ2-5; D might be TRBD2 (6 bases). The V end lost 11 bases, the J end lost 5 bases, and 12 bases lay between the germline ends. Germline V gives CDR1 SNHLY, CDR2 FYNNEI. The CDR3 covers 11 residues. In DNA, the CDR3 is TGTGCCGGACGGGGGATCGAGACCCAGTACTTC. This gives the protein CAGRGIETQYF.

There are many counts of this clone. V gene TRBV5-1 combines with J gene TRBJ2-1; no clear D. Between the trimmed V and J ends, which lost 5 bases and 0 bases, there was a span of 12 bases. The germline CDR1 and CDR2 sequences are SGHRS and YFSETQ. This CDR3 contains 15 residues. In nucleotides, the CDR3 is TGCGCCAGCAGACGAGAGATCTCCTCCTACAATGAGCAGTTCTTC. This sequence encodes CASRREISSYNEQFF.

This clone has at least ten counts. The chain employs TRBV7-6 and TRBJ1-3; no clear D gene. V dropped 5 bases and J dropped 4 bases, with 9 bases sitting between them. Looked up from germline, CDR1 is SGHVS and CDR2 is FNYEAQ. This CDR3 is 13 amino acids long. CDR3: CASSPETGNTIYF. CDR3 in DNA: TGTGCCAGCAGCCCGGAGACGGGAAACACCATATATTTT.

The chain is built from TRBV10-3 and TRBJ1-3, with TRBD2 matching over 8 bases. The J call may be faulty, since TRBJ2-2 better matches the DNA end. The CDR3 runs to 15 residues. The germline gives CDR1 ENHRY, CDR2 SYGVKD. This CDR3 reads CAIRPGGANTGELFF. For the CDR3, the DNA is TGTGCCATCAGGCCCGGGGGGGCGAACACCGGGGAGCTGTTTTTT.

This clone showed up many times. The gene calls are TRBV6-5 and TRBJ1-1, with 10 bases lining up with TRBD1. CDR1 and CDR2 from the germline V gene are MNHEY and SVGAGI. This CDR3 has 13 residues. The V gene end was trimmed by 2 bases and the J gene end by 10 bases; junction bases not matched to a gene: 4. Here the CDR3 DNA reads TGTGCCAGCAGTTACGACAGGGGGCGTAGAGCTTTCTTT. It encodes CASSYDRGRRAFF.

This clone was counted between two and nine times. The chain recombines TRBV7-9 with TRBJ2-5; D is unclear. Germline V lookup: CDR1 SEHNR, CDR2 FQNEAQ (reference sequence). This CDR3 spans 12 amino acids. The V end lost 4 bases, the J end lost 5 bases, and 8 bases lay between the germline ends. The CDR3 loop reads CASSSPVETQYF. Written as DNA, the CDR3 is TGTGCCAGCAGCTCTCCGGTCGAGACCCAGTACTTC. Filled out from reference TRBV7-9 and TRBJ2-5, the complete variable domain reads DTGVSQNPRHKITKRGQNVTFRCDPISEHNRLYWYRQTLGQGPEFLTYFQNEAQLEKSRLLSDRFSAERPKGSFSTLEIQRTEQGDSAMYLCASSSPVETQYFGPGTRLLVL.

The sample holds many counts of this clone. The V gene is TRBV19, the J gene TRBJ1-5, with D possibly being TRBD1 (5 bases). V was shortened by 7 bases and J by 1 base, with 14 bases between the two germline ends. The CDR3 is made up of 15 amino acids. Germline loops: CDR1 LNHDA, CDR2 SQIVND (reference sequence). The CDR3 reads CASTGSGLSNQPQHF. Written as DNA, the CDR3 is TGTGCCAGTACAGGGTCAGGTTTAAGCAATCAGCCCCAGCATTTT. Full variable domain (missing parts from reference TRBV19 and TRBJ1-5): DGGITQSPKYLFRKEGQNVTLSCEQNLNHDAMYWYRQDPGQGLRLIYYSQIVNDFQKGDIAEGYSVSREKKESFPLTVTSAQKNPTAFYLCASTGSGLSNQPQHFGDGTRLSIL.

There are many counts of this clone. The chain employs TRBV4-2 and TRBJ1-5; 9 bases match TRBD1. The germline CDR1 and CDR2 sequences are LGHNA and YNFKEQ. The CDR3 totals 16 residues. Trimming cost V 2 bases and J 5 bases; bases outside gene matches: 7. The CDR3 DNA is TGTGCCAGCAGCCAATCCGGGACAGGGAGTGATCAGCCCCAGCATTTT. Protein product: CASSQSGTGSDQPQHF.

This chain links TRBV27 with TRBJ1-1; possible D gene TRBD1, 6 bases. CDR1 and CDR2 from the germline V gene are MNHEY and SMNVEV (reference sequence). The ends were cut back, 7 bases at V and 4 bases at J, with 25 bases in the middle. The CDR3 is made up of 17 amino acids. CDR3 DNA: TGTGCCAGCACCCCCCGGGGGGTCCTGGGGGCCGGCACTGAAGCTTTCTTT. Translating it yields CASTPRGVLGAGTEAFF.

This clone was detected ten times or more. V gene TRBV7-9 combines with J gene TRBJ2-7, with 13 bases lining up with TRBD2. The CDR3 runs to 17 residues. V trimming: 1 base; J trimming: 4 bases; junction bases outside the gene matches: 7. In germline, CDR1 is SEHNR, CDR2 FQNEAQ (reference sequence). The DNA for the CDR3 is TGTGCCAGCAGCTTAGGACTAGCGGGGGGTCCTCTTTACGAGCAGTACTTC. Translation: CASSLGLAGGPLYEQYF.

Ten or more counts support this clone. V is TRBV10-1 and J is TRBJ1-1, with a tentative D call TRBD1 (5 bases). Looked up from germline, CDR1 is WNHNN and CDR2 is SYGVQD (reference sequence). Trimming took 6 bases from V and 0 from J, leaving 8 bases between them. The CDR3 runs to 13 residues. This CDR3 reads CASRQAMNTEAFF. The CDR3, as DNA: TGCGCCAGCAGACAGGCGATGAACACTGAAGCTTTCTTT.

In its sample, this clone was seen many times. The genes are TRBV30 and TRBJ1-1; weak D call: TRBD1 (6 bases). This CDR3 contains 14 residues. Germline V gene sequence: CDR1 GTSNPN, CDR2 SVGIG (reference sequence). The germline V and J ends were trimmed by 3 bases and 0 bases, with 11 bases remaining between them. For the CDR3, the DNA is TGTGCCTGGAGATTACAGGGCATGAACACTGAAGCTTTCTTT. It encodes CAWRLQGMNTEAFF.

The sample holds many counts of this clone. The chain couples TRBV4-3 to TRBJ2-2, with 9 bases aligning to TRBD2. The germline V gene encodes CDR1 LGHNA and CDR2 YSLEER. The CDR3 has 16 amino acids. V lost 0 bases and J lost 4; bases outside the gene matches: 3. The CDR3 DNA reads TGCGCCAGCAGCCAAGAGGGCGGGAGGGCCACCGGGGAGCTGTTTTTT. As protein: CASSQEGGRATGELFF.

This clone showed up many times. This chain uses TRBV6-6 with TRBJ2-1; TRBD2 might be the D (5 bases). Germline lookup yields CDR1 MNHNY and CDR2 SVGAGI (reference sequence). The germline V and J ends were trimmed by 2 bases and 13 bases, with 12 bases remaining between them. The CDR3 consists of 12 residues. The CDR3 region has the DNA TGTGCCAGCAGTTACCAACTAGAGGGTCAGTTCTTC. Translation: CASSYQLEGQFF.